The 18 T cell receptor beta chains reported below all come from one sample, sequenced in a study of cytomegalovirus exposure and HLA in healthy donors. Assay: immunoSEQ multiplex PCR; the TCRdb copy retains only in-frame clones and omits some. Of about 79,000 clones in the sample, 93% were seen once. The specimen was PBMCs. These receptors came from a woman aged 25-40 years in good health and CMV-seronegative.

The CDR3 spells CASSTPPCSNSVQMNTEAFF. As DNA, the CDR3 is TGTGCCAGCAGCACGCCACCCTGTTCCAACTCGGTACAGATGAACACTGAAGCTTTCTTT. The V and J genes are TRBV21-1 and TRBJ1-1; the listed D gene, TRBD1, was not tested against the DNA. TRBV21-1 is listed as a pseudogene. The CDR3 extends over 20 amino acids.

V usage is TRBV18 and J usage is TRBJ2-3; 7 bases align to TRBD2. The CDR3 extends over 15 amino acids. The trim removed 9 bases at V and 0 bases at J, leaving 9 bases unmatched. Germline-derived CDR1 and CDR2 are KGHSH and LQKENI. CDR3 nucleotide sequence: TGTGCCAGTTACCGGACTAGGGATAGCACAGATACGCAGTATTTT. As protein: CASYRTRDSTDTQYF.

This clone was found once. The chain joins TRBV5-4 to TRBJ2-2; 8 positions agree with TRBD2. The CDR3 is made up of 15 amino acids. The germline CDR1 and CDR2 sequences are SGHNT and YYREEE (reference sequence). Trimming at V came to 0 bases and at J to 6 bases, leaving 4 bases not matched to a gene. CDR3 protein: CASSLGSGGSGELFF. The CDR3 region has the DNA TGTGCCAGCAGCTTGGGGAGCGGGGGTTCCGGGGAGCTGTTTTTT.

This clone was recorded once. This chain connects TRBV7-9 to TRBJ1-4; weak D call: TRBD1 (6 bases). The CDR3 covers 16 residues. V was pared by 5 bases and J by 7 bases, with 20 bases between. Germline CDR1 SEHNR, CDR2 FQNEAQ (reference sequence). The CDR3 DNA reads TGTGCCAGCAGCGCCCTAGGTCCACAGGGCGGTGAAAAACTGTTTTTT. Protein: CASSALGPQGGEKLFF.

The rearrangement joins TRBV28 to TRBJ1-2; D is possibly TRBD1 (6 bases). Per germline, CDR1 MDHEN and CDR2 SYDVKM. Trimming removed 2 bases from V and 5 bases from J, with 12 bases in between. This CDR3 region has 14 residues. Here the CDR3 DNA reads TGTGCCAGCAGTTTACCACCGGGGACATATGGCTACACCTTC. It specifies CASSLPPGTYGYTF.

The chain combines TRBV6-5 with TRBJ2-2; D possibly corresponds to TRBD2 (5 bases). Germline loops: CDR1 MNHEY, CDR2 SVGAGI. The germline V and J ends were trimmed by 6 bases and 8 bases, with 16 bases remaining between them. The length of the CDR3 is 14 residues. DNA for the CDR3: TGTGCCAGCAGGGACTCGGGTTATGTGGGGGAGCTGTTTTTT. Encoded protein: CASRDSGYVGELFF.

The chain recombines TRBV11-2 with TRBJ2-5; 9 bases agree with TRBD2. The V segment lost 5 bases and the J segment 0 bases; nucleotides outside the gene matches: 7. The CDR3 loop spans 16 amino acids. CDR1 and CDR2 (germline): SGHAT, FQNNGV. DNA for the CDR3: TGTGCCAGCAGCGGCCGGACTAGCGCATACCAAGAGACCCAGTACTTC. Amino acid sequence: CASSGRTSAYQETQYF.

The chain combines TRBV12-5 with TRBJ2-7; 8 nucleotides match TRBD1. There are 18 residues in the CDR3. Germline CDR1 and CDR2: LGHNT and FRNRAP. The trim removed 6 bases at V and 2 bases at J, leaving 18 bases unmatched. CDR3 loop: CASGSPAGGSLRTYEQYF. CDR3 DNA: TGTGCTAGTGGATCTCCCGCAGGGGGCTCCCTTAGAACCTACGAGCAGTACTTC.

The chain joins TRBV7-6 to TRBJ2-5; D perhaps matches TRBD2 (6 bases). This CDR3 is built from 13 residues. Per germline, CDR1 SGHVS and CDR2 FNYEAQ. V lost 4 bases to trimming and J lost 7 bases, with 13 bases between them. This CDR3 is CASSSINGGTQYF. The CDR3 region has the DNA TGTGCCAGCAGCTCAATAAACGGGGGGACCCAGTACTTC. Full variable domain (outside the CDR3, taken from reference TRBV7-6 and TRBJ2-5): GAGVSQSPRYKVTKRGQDVALRCDPISGHVSLYWYRQALGQGPEFLTYFNYEAQQDKSGLPNDRFSAERPEGSISTLTIQRTEQRDSAMYRCASSSINGGTQYFGPGTRLLVL.

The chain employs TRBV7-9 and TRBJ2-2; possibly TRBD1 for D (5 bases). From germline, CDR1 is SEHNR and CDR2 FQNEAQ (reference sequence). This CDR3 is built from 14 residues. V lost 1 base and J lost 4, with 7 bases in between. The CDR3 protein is CASSLGQTTGELFF. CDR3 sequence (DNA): TGTGCCAGCAGCTTAGGACAGACCACCGGGGAGCTGTTTTTT.

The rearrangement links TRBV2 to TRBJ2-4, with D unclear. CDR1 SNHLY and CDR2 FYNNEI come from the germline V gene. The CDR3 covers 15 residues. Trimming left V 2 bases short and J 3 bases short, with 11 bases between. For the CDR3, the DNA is TGTGCCAGCAGTGAACAGGTATTCGGCAAAAACATTCAGTACTTC. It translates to CASSEQVFGKNIQYF.

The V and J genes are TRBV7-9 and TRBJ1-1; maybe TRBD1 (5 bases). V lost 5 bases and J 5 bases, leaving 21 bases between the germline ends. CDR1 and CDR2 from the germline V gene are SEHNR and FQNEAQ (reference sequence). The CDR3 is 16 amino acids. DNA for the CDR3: TGTGCCAGCAGCCCCCCCCTCGGGGGAGCCGGGACTGAAGCTTTCTTT. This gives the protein CASSPPLGGAGTEAFF.

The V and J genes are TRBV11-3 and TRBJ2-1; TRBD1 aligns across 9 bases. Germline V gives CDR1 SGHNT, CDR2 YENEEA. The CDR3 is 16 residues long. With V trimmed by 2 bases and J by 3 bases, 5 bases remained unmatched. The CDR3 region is CASSLSATGGYNEQFF. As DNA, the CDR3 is TGTGCCAGCAGCTTATCCGCGACAGGGGGCTACAATGAGCAGTTCTTC.

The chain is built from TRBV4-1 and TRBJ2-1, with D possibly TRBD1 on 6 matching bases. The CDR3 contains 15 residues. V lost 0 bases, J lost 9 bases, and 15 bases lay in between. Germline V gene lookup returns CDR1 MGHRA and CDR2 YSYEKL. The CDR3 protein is CASSQDRGTRGEQFF. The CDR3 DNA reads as TGCGCCAGCAGCCAAGATAGGGGGACCCGAGGTGAGCAGTTCTTC.

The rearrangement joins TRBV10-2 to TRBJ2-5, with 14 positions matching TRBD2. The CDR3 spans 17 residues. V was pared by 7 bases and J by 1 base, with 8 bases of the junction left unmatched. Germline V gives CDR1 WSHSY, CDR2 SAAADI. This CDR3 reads CASKRLAGGGVQETQYF. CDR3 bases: TGCGCCAGCAAGAGACTAGCGGGAGGGGGGGTCCAAGAGACCCAGTACTTC.

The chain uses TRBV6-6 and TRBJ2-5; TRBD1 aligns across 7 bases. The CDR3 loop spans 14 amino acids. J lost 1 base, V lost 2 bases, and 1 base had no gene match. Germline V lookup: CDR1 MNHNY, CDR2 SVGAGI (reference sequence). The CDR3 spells CASSYGTVQETQYF. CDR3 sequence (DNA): TGTGCCAGCAGTTACGGGACAGTCCAAGAGACCCAGTACTTC.

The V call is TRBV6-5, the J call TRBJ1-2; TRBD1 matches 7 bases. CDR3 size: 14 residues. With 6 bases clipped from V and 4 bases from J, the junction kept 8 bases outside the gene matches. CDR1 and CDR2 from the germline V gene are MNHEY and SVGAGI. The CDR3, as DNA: TGTGCCAGCAGCACGACAGGGAGTGTCTATGGCTACACCTTC. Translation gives CASSTTGSVYGYTF.

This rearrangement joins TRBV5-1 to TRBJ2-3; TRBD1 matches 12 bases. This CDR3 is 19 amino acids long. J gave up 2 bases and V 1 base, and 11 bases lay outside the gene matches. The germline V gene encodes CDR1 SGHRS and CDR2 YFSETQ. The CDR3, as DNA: TGCGCCAGCAGCTTGATAGGGACAGGGGGCGGAGGCGTCACAGATACGCAGTATTTT. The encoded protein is CASSLIGTGGGGVTDTQYF.